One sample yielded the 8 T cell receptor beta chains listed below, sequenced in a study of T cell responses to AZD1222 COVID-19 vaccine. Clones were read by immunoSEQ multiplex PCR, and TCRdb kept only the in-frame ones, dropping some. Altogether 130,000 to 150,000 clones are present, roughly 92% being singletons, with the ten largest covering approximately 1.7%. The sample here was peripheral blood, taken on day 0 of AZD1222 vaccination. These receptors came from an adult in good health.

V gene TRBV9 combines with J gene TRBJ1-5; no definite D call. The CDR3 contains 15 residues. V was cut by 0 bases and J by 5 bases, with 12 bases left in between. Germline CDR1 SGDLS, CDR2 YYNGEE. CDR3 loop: CASSVDNGFYQPQHF. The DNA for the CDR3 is TGTGCCAGCAGCGTAGATAACGGCTTCTATCAGCCCCAGCATTTT.

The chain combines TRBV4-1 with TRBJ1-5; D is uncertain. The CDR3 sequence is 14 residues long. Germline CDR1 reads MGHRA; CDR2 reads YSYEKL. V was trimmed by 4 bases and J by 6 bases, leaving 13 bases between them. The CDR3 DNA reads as TGCGCCAGCAGCCTCTTAAGGGAGGCTCAGCCCCAGCATTTT. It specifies CASSLLREAQPQHF.

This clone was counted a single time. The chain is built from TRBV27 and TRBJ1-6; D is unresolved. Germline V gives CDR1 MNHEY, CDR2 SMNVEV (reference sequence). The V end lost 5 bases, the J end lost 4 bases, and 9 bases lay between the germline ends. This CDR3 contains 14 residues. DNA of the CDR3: TGTGCCAGCAGTCACAGAAATTATAATTCACCCCTCCACTTT. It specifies CASSHRNYNSPLHF.

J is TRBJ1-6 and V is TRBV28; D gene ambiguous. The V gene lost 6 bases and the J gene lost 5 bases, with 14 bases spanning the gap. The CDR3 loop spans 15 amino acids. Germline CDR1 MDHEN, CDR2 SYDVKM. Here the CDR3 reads CASREDWNDNSPLHF. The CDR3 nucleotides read TGTGCCAGCAGGGAGGACTGGAATGATAATTCACCCCTCCACTTT.

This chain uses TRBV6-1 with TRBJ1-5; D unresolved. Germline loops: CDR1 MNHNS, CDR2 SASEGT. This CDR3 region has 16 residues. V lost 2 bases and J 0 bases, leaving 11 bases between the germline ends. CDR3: CASSETDYYSNQPQHF. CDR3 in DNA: TGTGCCAGCAGTGAAACAGACTACTATAGCAATCAGCCCCAGCATTTT.

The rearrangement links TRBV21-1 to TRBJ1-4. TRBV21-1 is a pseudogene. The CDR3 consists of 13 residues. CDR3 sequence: CASSTAGGGKLFF. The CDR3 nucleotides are TGTGCCAGCAGCACTGCAGGGGGGGGAAAACTGTTTTTT.

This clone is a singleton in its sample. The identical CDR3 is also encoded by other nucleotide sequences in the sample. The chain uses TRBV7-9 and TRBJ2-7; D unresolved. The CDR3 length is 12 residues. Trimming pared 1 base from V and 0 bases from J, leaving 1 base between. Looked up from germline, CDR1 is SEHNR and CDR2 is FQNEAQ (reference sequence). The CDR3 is CASSLGSYEQYF. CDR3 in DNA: TGTGCCAGCAGCTTAGGCTCCTACGAGCAGTACTTC. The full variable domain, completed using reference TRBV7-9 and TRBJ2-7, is DTGVSQNPRHKITKRGQNVTFRCDPISEHNRLYWYRQTLGQGPEFLTYFQNEAQLEKSRLLSDRFSAERPKGSFSTLEIQRTEQGDSAMYLCASSLGSYEQYFGPGTRLTVT.

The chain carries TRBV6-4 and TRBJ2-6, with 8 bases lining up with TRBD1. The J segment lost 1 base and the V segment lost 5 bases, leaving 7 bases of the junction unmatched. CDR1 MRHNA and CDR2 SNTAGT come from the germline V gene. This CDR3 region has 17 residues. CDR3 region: CASSPGTGGSGANVLTF. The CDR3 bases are TGTGCCAGCAGTCCCGGGACAGGCGGATCTGGGGCCAACGTCCTGACTTTC.